The following is a T cell receptor beta chain sequence with its context. One end of the junction does not line up with germline, which may come from a read error. The data were obtained in a study of blood T cell repertoires in COVID-19. Study background: The analysed material was cDNA or gDNA that came from T cells, B-cell-depleted T cells, or PBMCs.

The CDR3 has 13 amino acids. Germline V CDR1 and CDR2: LGHDT, YNNKEL (reference sequence). Sequencing used immunoSEQ multiplex PCR; TCRdb keeps in-frame clones, though not all of them. The sample lists a few hundred thousand clones, 87% occurring once. Specimen: PBMCs or T cells enriched from blood (not recorded which). The source of this sequence is a man aged 35 to 55 in a cohort exposed to, infected with or recovered from COVID-19 (not recorded which). V gene TRBV3-1 (or the pseudogene TRBV3-2) combines with J gene TRBJ1-2; D is perhaps TRBD1 (6 bases). CDR3 residues: CASSHLDRTATHF. The DNA of the CDR3 is TGTGCCAGCAGCCACCTGGACCGGACAGCCACTCACTTC.